This TCR beta chain was recorded in a study of OX40 agonist ivuxolimab in advanced cancers. Method: immunoSEQ multiplex PCR; TCRdb's copy keeps in-frame clones and lacks some. The profile shows approximately 70,000 clones, 90% to 95% of them singletons. Trimming removed 0 bases at V and 0 bases at J, with 9 bases between. The CDR3 loop spans 16 amino acids. Germline loops: CDR1 LGHNA, CDR2 YSLEER. The sample here was CD4+ or CD8+ T cells sorted from blood, taken in a trial of the OX40 agonist ivuxolimab. The clonotype was recovered from an adult with an advanced solid tumor such as melanoma, head and neck, liver or kidney cancer. The chain uses TRBV4-3 and TRBJ2-4; the D is unclear. In DNA form, the CDR3 reads TGCGCCAGCAGCCAAGATCTGGGTCTAGCCAAAAACATTCAGTACTTC. Its translation is CASSQDLGLAKNIQYF.